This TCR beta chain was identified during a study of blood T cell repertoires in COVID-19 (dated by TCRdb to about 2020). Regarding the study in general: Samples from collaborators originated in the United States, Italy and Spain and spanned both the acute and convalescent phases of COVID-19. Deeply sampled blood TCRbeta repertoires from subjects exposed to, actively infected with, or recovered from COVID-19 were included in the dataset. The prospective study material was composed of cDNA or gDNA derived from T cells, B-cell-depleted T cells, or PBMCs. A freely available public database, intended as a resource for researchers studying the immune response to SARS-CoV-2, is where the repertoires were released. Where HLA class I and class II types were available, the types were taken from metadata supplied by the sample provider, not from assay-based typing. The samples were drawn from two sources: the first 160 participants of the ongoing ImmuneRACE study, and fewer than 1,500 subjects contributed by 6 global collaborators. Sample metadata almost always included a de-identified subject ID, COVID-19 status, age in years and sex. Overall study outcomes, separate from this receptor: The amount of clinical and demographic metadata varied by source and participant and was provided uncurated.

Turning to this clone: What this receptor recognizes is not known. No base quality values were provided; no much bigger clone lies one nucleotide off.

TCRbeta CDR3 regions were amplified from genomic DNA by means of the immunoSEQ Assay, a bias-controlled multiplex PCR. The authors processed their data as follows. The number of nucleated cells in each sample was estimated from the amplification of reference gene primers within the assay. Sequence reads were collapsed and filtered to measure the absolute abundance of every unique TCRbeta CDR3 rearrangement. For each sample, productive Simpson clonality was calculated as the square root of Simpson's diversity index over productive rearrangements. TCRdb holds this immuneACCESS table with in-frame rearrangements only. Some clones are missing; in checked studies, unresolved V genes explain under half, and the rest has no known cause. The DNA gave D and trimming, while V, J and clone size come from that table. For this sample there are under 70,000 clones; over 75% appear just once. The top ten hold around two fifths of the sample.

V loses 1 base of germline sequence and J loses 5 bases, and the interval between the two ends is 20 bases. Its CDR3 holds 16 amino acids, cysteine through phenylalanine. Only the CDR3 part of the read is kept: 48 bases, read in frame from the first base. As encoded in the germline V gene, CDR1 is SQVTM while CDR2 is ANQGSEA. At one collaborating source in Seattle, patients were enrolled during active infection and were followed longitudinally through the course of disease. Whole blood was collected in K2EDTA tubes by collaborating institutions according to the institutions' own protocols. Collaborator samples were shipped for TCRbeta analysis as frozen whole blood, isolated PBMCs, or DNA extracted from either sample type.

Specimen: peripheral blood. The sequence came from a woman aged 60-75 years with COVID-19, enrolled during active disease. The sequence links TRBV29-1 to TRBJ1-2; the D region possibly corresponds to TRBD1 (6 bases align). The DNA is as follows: TGCAGCGTTGAAGGAGGGGGACACCTTTTACGGTATGGCTACACCTTC. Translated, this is CSVEGGGHLLRYGYTF.